The 22 T cell receptor beta chains given below trace back to one sample, sequenced in a study of beta chain features in type 1 diabetes. Expressed TCRB transcripts got sequenced, as all isolated RNA was reverse transcribed. Profiling relied on immunoSEQ multiplex PCR, and the TCRdb table lists in-frame clones only, not all of them. The sample records 450,000 to 550,000 clones, over 25% being singletons. The sequenced sample was naive CD4+ T cells from blood. The receptor source for this set is a man aged 18 to 29 in good health.

The V gene is TRBV6-6, the J gene TRBJ2-1; D remains ambiguous. This CDR3 is 12 amino acids long. CDR1 and CDR2 (germline): MNHNY, SVGAGI (reference sequence). The V and J ends lost 0 bases and 10 bases respectively, with 7 bases between them. The CDR3 coding sequence is TGTGCCAGCAGTTACTCGCCTGGGGAGCAGTTCTTC. This encodes CASSYSPGEQFF.

As regards this clone: The sample holds other DNA sequences that translate to the same CDR3. V usage is TRBV30 and J usage is TRBJ2-7, with a weak D call TRBD2 (6 bases). Germline values: CDR1 GTSNPN, CDR2 SVGIG (reference sequence). V was clipped by 0 bases and J by 5 bases, with 26 bases between them. The CDR3 sequence is 18 residues long. The CDR3 loop is CAWSVLSYGRGGGNEQYF. CDR3 DNA sequence: TGTGCCTGGAGTGTACTATCCTATGGTAGGGGAGGTGGCAACGAGCAGTACTTC.

The rearrangement links TRBV5-8 to TRBJ2-1; 7 bases are shared with TRBD2. J lost 1 base, V lost 4 bases, and 5 bases had no gene match. The length of the CDR3 is 15 residues. The germline V gene has CDR1 SGHTS and CDR2 YDEGEE. The CDR3, as DNA: TGTGCCAGCAGCCATAGCGGGCTATCCTACAATGAGCAGTTCTTC. This gives the protein CASSHSGLSYNEQFF.

This clone was detected a few times. The J gene is TRBJ2-3, the V gene TRBV30, with a weak D call TRBD2 (6 bases). Trimming took off 4 bases at V and 2 bases at J, with 10 bases between the two ends. The CDR3 covers 13 residues. Germline V CDR1 and CDR2: GTSNPN, SVGIG (reference sequence). CDR3 DNA: TGTGCCTGGACACGGGAGACCACAGATACGCAGTATTTT. Translation gives CAWTRETTDTQYF.

V gene TRBV5-5 combines with J gene TRBJ2-7; 10 bases match TRBD1. Unmatched junction bases numbered 4, after V lost 2 bases and J lost 2 bases. CDR1 and CDR2 from the germline V gene are SGHKS and YYEKEE (reference sequence). The CDR3 contains 15 residues. The CDR3 region is CASSLTGTGAYEQYF. The CDR3 DNA follows: TGTGCCAGCAGCTTAACCGGGACAGGGGCCTACGAGCAGTACTTC.

This clone has only a few counts. This sequence joins TRBV11-2 and TRBJ2-5, with 12 bases identical to TRBD2. Germline V gives CDR1 SGHAT, CDR2 FQNNGV. The CDR3 is 17 amino acids. The junction had 10 bases not matched to a gene; V was cut back by 6 bases and J by 2 bases. The CDR3 region has the DNA TGTGCCAGCAGGCAACCGGGACTAGCGGGTCGTCAAGAGACCCAGTACTTC. This encodes CASRQPGLAGRQETQYF.

The rearrangement uses TRBV7-2 and TRBJ2-1, with 9 bases identical to TRBD2. The germline CDR1 and CDR2 sequences are SGHTA and FQGNSA. With 4 bases clipped from V and 9 bases from J, the junction kept 4 bases outside the gene matches. The length of the CDR3 is 13 residues. For the CDR3, the DNA is TGTGCCAGCAGCTCCGGCGGGAGGGGTGAGCAGTTCTTC. Protein sequence: CASSSGGRGEQFF.

The chain employs TRBV15 and TRBJ2-3; the match to TRBD2 covers 12 bases. CDR1 is LNHNV, CDR2 YYDKDF, per germline (reference sequence). CDR3 length equals 15 residues. With 4 bases clipped from V and 5 bases from J, the junction kept 4 bases outside the gene matches. CDR3 nucleotide sequence: TGTGCCACCAGCAAAGGACTAGCGGGAAAAGATACGCAGTATTTT. Translated: CATSKGLAGKDTQYF.

This clone has just a few counts. The rearrangement uses TRBV19 and TRBJ2-1, with D tentatively TRBD1 (6 bases). CDR1 is LNHDA and CDR2 is SQIVND in the germline V gene (reference sequence). The V end was cut by 11 bases, the J end by 4 bases, with 12 bases between. The CDR3 length is 12 residues. The CDR3 here is CAARGTYNEQFF. The DNA for the CDR3 is TGTGCCGCCAGGGGTACTTACAATGAGCAGTTCTTC. Drawing the rest from reference TRBV19 and TRBJ2-1, the complete variable domain is DGGITQSPKYLFRKEGQNVTLSCEQNLNHDAMYWYRQDPGQGLRLIYYSQIVNDFQKGDIAEGYSVSREKKESFPLTVTSAQKNPTAFYLCAARGTYNEQFFGPGTRLTVL.

This clone showed up just a few times. The chain is built from TRBV15 and TRBJ1-1; 8 bases map to TRBD1. Germline V gene sequence: CDR1 LNHNV, CDR2 YYDKDF (reference sequence). This CDR3 comprises 12 residues. V shed 9 bases and J 7 bases; nucleotides not matched to a gene: 7. CDR3 residues: CATSETGVEAFF. For the CDR3, the DNA is TGTGCCACGTCGGAGACAGGGGTTGAAGCTTTCTTT. The full variable domain, its missing parts supplied by reference TRBV15 and TRBJ1-1, is DAMVIQNPRYQVTQFGKPVTLSCSQTLNHNVMYWYQQKSSQAPKLLFHYYDKDFNNEADTPDNFQSRRPNTSFCFLDIRSPGLGDTAMYLCATSETGVEAFFGQGTRLTVV.

The chain has TRBV5-1 and TRBJ2-1; a weak D match, TRBD2 (5 bases). In germline, CDR1 is SGHRS, CDR2 YFSETQ. V was clipped by 0 bases and J by 0 bases, with 10 bases between them. The CDR3 loop spans 16 amino acids. Here the CDR3 reads CASSLVARGSYNEQFF. CDR3 bases: TGCGCCAGCAGCTTGGTGGCTCGGGGCTCCTACAATGAGCAGTTCTTC.

The J gene is TRBJ2-7, the V gene TRBV23-1, with TRBD1 identical over 8 bases. TRBV23-1 is identified as an open reading frame with a role that is uncertain. The junction had 14 bases not matched to a gene; V was cut back by 3 bases and J by 4 bases. The CDR3 runs to 17 residues. The CDR3 loop is CASSHPLLGTGSYEQYF. In DNA form, the CDR3 reads TGCGCCAGCAGTCATCCCTTGTTGGGGACAGGCTCTTACGAGCAGTACTTC.

The chain links TRBV25-1 to TRBJ2-1, with no clear D. There are 12 residues in the CDR3. CDR1 and CDR2 (germline): MGHDK, SYGVNS. V shed 8 bases and J shed 3 bases, with 8 bases lying between them. In DNA, the CDR3 is TGTGCCAGCCAGACGAACTACAATGAGCAGTTCTTC. It yields the protein CASQTNYNEQFF.

The genes are TRBV21-1 and TRBJ2-7; the table gives TRBD2 as D, unverified against the DNA. TRBV21-1 is classified as a pseudogene. The CDR3 extends over 14 amino acids. In DNA, the CDR3 is TGTGCCAGCAGGATCCGGACTAGCGGTACTGAGCAGTACTTC. Encoded protein: CASRIRTSGTEQYF.

A few counts support this clone. The J gene is TRBJ1-2, the V gene TRBV5-5; D not certain. The germline V gene encodes CDR1 SGHKS and CDR2 YYEKEE (reference sequence). With 1 base removed from V and 2 bases from J, the gap between germline ends came to 15 bases. The CDR3 is made up of 16 amino acids. The CDR3: CASSLMARPENYGYTF. CDR3 in DNA: TGTGCCAGCAGCTTGATGGCACGGCCAGAAAACTATGGCTACACCTTC.

This clone has a handful of counts. The V call is TRBV29-1, the J call TRBJ2-7, with D hard to call. Germline V gene sequence: CDR1 SQVTM, CDR2 ANQGSEA. CDR3 size: 13 residues. Trimming took off 6 bases at V and 1 base at J, with 13 bases between the two ends. This CDR3 reads CSVLGQPSYEQYF. In nucleotides, the CDR3 is TGCAGCGTCCTCGGGCAGCCGTCCTACGAGCAGTACTTC.

The chain has TRBV7-3 and TRBJ2-2; D is possibly TRBD1 (6 bases). V was pared by 4 bases and J by 7 bases, with 10 bases between. CDR3 size: 13 residues. CDR1 and CDR2 (germline): SGHTA, FQGTGA. CDR3 amino acids: CASSSQGIGELFF. The CDR3 DNA follows: TGTGCCAGCAGCTCCCAGGGGATCGGGGAGCTGTTTTTT.

This clone has just a few counts. The chain combines TRBV30 with TRBJ1-4, with D possibly being TRBD1 (6 bases). The V end was cut by 5 bases, the J end by 3 bases, with 16 bases between. This CDR3 is built from 15 residues. Germline assignment: CDR1 GTSNPN and CDR2 SVGIG (reference sequence). In DNA, the CDR3 is TGTGCCTGGTCGCCGATACAGGGTGCTAATGAAAAACTGTTTTTT. Protein product: CAWSPIQGANEKLFF.

This chain connects TRBV30 to TRBJ1-2; D remains ambiguous. The germline gives CDR1 GTSNPN, CDR2 SVGIG (reference sequence). This CDR3 spans 12 amino acids. V was pared by 4 bases and J by 2 bases, with 8 bases between. The CDR3 is CAWTGSNYGYTF. CDR3 in DNA: TGTGCCTGGACAGGCTCAAACTATGGCTACACCTTC.

The table lists this clone with a few counts. The chain uses TRBV30 and TRBJ1-4; no reliable D call. The V and J ends lost 0 bases and 7 bases respectively, with 9 bases between them. Germline lookup yields CDR1 GTSNPN and CDR2 SVGIG (reference sequence). CDR3 length: 13 amino acids. The CDR3 reads CAWSVKGAEKLFF. In nucleotides, the CDR3 is TGTGCCTGGAGTGTGAAGGGTGCTGAAAAACTGTTTTTT.

The V gene is TRBV7-2, the J gene TRBJ2-5; perhaps D is TRBD1 or TRBD2 (5 bases each). Trimming stripped 3 bases from V and 4 bases from J, with 9 bases between. This CDR3 has 13 residues. Germline V lookup: CDR1 SGHTA, CDR2 FQGNSA. CDR3 coding DNA: TGTGCCAGCAGCTTGTGGGGGACAGAGACCCAGTACTTC. Its translation: CASSLWGTETQYF.

The V and J genes are TRBV6-6 and TRBJ2-1, with D uncertain. Deletions cut 7 bases from V and 6 bases from J, with 10 bases between. The CDR3 loop spans 12 amino acids. Per germline, CDR1 MNHNY and CDR2 SVGAGI (reference sequence). CDR3 nucleotides: TGTGCCAGCACTAAAAGGCTCAATGAGCAGTTCTTC. It encodes CASTKRLNEQFF.